Listed here are 25 T cell receptor beta chains from one sample, sequenced in a study of identical twins. TCRdb used MiXCR to reprocess the 5' RACE reads, holding one entry per CDR3 protein. The sample includes about 720,000 distinct CDR3 sequences, under 9% seen only once; the top ten take 0.75% to 1%. These data were likewise used in another study, on yellow fever vaccine responses in identical twins.

The source material was PBMCs. All receptors come from a young woman in good health.

This clonotype was counted only a few times. V is TRBV11-2 and J is TRBJ2-7; 7 positions agree with TRBD1. This CDR3 has 17 residues. V lost 0 bases and J lost 5; bases outside the gene matches: 13. Germline V lookup: CDR1 SGHAT, CDR2 FQNNGV. The CDR3 DNA sequence: TGTGCCAGCAGCTTAGATTCCCGACAGGGTTTTATGCACGAGCAGTACTTC. Amino acids: CASSLDSRQGFMHEQYF.

This clonotype was seen only a few times. This chain connects TRBV20-1 to TRBJ2-5; D tentatively fits TRBD1 or TRBD2 (6 bases each). This CDR3 comprises 15 residues. CDR1 is DFQATT and CDR2 is SNEGSKA in the germline V gene (reference sequence). Written as DNA, the CDR3 is TGCAGGGGATCCCCGGGGGCGCCTAGACAAGAGACCCAGTACTTC. Translation: CRGSPGAPRQETQYF.

This clonotype appeared a few times. This rearrangement joins TRBV12-3 or TRBV12-4 to TRBJ2-7; tentative D call: TRBD2 (6 bases). The V gene lost 6 bases and the J gene lost 5 bases, with 17 bases spanning the gap. There are 14 residues in the CDR3. The CDR3 nucleotides read TGTGCCAGCAGCCCGGCGGGATCCGTCCACGAGCAGTACTTC. It translates to CASSPAGSVHEQYF.

In its sample, this clonotype was seen a few times. The rearrangement uses TRBV29-1 and TRBJ1-2, with TRBD1 as a possible D gene (5 bases). Trimming removed 1 base at V and 3 bases at J, with 15 bases between. This CDR3 comprises 15 residues. The germline V gene encodes CDR1 SQVTM and CDR2 ANQGSEA. Here the CDR3 reads CSVEVEGRLDYGYTF. The CDR3 coding sequence is TGCAGCGTTGAAGTTGAGGGGCGACTCGACTATGGCTACACCTTC. Using reference TRBV29-1 and TRBJ1-2 for the parts outside the CDR3, the full variable domain is SAVISQKPSRDICQRGTSLTIQCQVDSQVTMMFWYRQQPGQSLTLIATANQGSEATYESGFVIDKFPISRPNLTFSTLTVSNMSPEDSSIYLCSVEVEGRLDYGYTFGSGTRLTVV.

This clonotype was detected a few times. This rearrangement joins TRBV14 to TRBJ2-7; 8 nucleotides match TRBD1. CDR3 length: 16 residues. Losses at the gene ends were 3 bases for V and 0 bases for J; bases not matched to a gene: 7. Germline loops: CDR1 SGHDN, CDR2 FVKESK. The CDR3 bases are TGTGCCAGCAGCCACATAGGACAGGGTTCCTCCTACGAGCAGTACTTC. Translated, it gives CASSHIGQGSSYEQYF.

The chain couples TRBV28 to TRBJ1-2; no clear D gene. Trimming took off 4 bases at V and 3 bases at J, with 6 bases between the two ends. This CDR3 region has 12 residues. Germline assignment: CDR1 MDHEN and CDR2 SYDVKM. In DNA, the CDR3 is TGTGCCAGCAGTTCCGGGTACTATGGCTACACCTTC. Translating gives CASSSGYYGYTF.

The table lists this clonotype with many counts. The chain joins TRBV5-1 to TRBJ2-3; TRBD2 agrees at 12 bases. The V segment lost 4 bases and the J segment 3 bases; nucleotides outside the gene matches: 3. The CDR3 is 15 amino acids. Germline values: CDR1 SGHRS, CDR2 YFSETQ. In DNA form, the CDR3 reads TGCGCCAGCAGCACAACTAGCGGGAGGACAGATACGCAGTATTTT. Its protein is CASSTTSGRTDTQYF.

This clonotype was recorded a few times. The chain couples TRBV12-3 or TRBV12-4 to TRBJ2-6, with D possibly being TRBD1 or TRBD2 (5 bases each). The V end was cut by 4 bases, the J end by 0 bases, with 16 bases between. CDR3 length: 18 residues. The CDR3 nucleotides are TGTGCCAGCAGTTCGCGGGCAGGGACCGACTCTGGGGCCAACGTCCTGACTTTC. Its translation is CASSSRAGTDSGANVLTF.

This clonotype has ten or more counts. CDR3 nucleotide sequence: TGTGCCAGCAACGGGGGGAGAGGAGATACGCAGTATTTT. Protein sequence: CASNGGRGDTQYF. V and J are TRBV2 and TRBJ2-3; 7 bases are shared with TRBD2. The CDR3 loop spans 13 amino acids. J gave up 5 bases and V 7 bases, and 6 bases lay outside the gene matches. The germline V gene has CDR1 SNHLY and CDR2 FYNNEI.

In its sample, this clonotype was seen a few times. The J gene is TRBJ2-3, the V gene TRBV20-1; TRBD1 matches at 10 bases. The length of the CDR3 is 14 residues. The germline V gene has CDR1 DFQATT and CDR2 SNEGSKA (reference sequence). J lost 7 bases, V lost 1 base, and 5 bases had no gene match. The CDR3 DNA follows: TGCAGTGCTAGAGGGACAGGGGGTCTTTATACGCAGTATTTT. This sequence encodes CSARGTGGLYTQYF.

This clonotype was seen a few times. The chain combines TRBV15 with TRBJ1-4; TRBD1 is a possible D gene (5 bases). The CDR3 is 14 residues long. Germline V lookup: CDR1 LNHNV, CDR2 YYDKDF (reference sequence). V was clipped by 5 bases and J by 0 bases, with 7 bases between them. The CDR3: CATSPGTTNEKLFF. CDR3 bases: TGTGCCACCAGCCCAGGGACAACTAATGAAAAACTGTTTTTT.

This clonotype came up many times. The rearrangement uses TRBV5-6 and TRBJ2-5; unclear D gene. Trimming took off 2 bases at V and 4 bases at J, with 6 bases between the two ends. CDR1 SGHDT and CDR2 YYEEEE come from the germline V gene. The CDR3 consists of 12 residues. This CDR3 reads CASSFGLETQYF. In DNA, the CDR3 is TGTGCCAGCAGCTTCGGTTTAGAGACCCAGTACTTC.

The chain recombines TRBV27 with TRBJ2-5; 8 bases are shared with TRBD1. V lost 4 bases and J lost 5; bases outside the gene matches: 6. CDR1 is MNHEY, CDR2 SMNVEV, per germline (reference sequence). The CDR3 runs 14 residues. CDR3 loop: CASSSPGGWETQYF. In DNA, the CDR3 is TGTGCCAGCAGTTCACCAGGGGGCTGGGAGACCCAGTACTTC.

The sample holds a few counts of this clonotype. The CDR3 DNA reads as TGTGCCAGCAGTTTCCCGGGATTCTCTGGGGCCAACGTCCTGACTTTC. It translates to CASSFPGFSGANVLTF. This chain links TRBV6-2 or TRBV6-3 with TRBJ2-6, with D maybe TRBD2 (5 bases). Germline V gene data show CDR1 as MNHEY and CDR2 as SVGEGT. Trimming left V 4 bases short and J 0 bases short, with 10 bases between. The CDR3 is made up of 16 amino acids.

In its sample, this clonotype was seen a few times. The rearrangement joins TRBV10-1 to TRBJ2-7; TRBD1 matches at 11 bases. Unmatched junction bases numbered 12, after V lost 2 bases and J lost 6 bases. The CDR3 is 17 residues long. CDR1 and CDR2 from the germline V gene are WNHNN and SYGVQD (reference sequence). In nucleotides, the CDR3 is TGCGCCAGCAGTGAGGGGACAGGGGGAGGCTCGAGGGCCGAGCAGTACTTC. Translated, it gives CASSEGTGGGSRAEQYF.

The rearrangement joins TRBV7-3 to TRBJ2-7, with 7 bases fitting TRBD2. The CDR3 covers 15 residues. Germline lookup yields CDR1 SGHTA and CDR2 FQGTGA. V lost 2 bases to trimming and J lost 3 bases; unmatched junction nucleotides: 7. DNA for the CDR3: TGTGCCAGCAGCTTAGCCTCCGGGGGGAACTACGAGCAGTACTTC. As protein: CASSLASGGNYEQYF.

This clonotype was counted only a few times. The CDR3 protein is CASTLSGGGRTYEQYF. The CDR3 region has the DNA TGTGCCAGCACCCTCAGCGGCGGGGGAAGAACCTACGAGCAGTACTTC. The chain uses TRBV7-9 and TRBJ2-7, with 7 bases matching TRBD2. The CDR3 is 16 amino acids. From germline, CDR1 is SEHNR and CDR2 FQNEAQ (reference sequence). V was clipped by 7 bases and J by 2 bases; unmatched bases: 14.

This clonotype was detected a few times. The genes are TRBV24-1 and TRBJ2-1; D might be TRBD1 (7 bases). Germline V gene sequence: CDR1 KGHDR, CDR2 SFDVKD. V dropped 3 bases and J dropped 7 bases, with 15 bases sitting between them. The CDR3 is 15 residues long. The CDR3 DNA is TGTGCCACCAGTGATCCACGGCAGGGGGGTAATGAGCAGTTCTTC. The encoded protein is CATSDPRQGGNEQFF.

This rearrangement joins TRBV29-1 to TRBJ2-4, with D perhaps TRBD1 (6 bases). Germline CDR1 and CDR2: SQVTM and ANQGSEA. Between the trimmed V and J ends, which lost 0 bases and 11 bases, there was a span of 23 bases. This CDR3 has 16 amino acids. The CDR3 region has the DNA TGCAGCGTTGAAGACCAAGGTTTGGCCACAGGGATGGTTCAGTACTTC. This sequence encodes CSVEDQGLATGMVQYF. The entire variable domain, with the rest obtained from reference TRBV29-1 and TRBJ2-4, is as follows: SAVISQKPSRDICQRGTSLTIQCQVDSQVTMMFWYRQQPGQSLTLIATANQGSEATYESGFVIDKFPISRPNLTFSTLTVSNMSPEDSSIYLCSVEDQGLATGMVQYFGAGTRLSVL.

Many counts were recorded for this clonotype. The chain has TRBV21-1 and TRBJ1-2; the tabulated D call, TRBD1, remains unverified against the DNA. TRBV21-1 is flagged as a pseudogene. The CDR3 covers 15 residues. The CDR3 here is CASSKYGTEGYGYTF. Written as DNA, the CDR3 is TGTGCCAGCAGCAAGTACGGAACAGAGGGCTATGGCTACACCTTC.

This chain uses TRBV7-2 with TRBJ2-3; 11 bases match TRBD1. CDR1 is SGHTA and CDR2 is FQGNSA in the germline V gene. The CDR3 covers 15 residues. Trimming at V came to 3 bases and at J to 4 bases, leaving 3 bases not matched to a gene. The CDR3 region is CASSFPGQGADTQYF. CDR3 nucleotide sequence: TGTGCCAGCAGCTTCCCGGGACAGGGGGCAGATACGCAGTATTTT.

This clonotype was found a few times. The J gene is TRBJ1-5, the V gene TRBV4-3; D is perhaps TRBD1 (6 bases). Germline V gives CDR1 LGHNA, CDR2 YSLEER. This CDR3 has 15 amino acids. V was cut by 3 bases and J by 5 bases, with 14 bases left in between. CDR3 nucleotides: TGCGCCAGCAGCCAGGGGGGGGGCAGAGATCAGCCCCAGCATTTT. Translated: CASSQGGGRDQPQHF.

This clonotype was observed many times. The chain recombines TRBV7-6 with TRBJ2-7; no reliable D call. This CDR3 is 13 amino acids long. The germline V gene encodes CDR1 SGHVS and CDR2 FNYEAQ. Trimming removed 2 bases from V and 3 bases from J, with 8 bases in between. In nucleotides, the CDR3 is TGTGCCAGCAGCTTAAATCCAGACTACGAGCAGTACTTC. As protein: CASSLNPDYEQYF.

This clonotype was found a few times. The rearrangement joins TRBV11-1 to TRBJ2-4, with D tentatively TRBD1 (6 bases). The V gene's germline CDR1 is SGHAT and CDR2 FQDESV (reference sequence). Trimming shortened V by 1 base and J by 7 bases, and 14 bases separated the two germline ends. This CDR3 is built from 15 residues. CDR3 sequence (DNA): TGTGCCAGCAGCTTAGACCACACAGGGCAGAACATTCAGTACTTC. Encoded protein: CASSLDHTGQNIQYF.

This clonotype was found many times. The chain recombines TRBV4-1 with TRBJ1-1; D call uncertain. V was shortened by 4 bases and J by 1 base, with 10 bases between the two germline ends. Germline assignment: CDR1 MGHRA and CDR2 YSYEKL. The length of the CDR3 is 14 residues. DNA for the CDR3: TGCGCCAGCAGCCGAGATACGGGGAACACTGAAGCTTTCTTT. This gives the protein CASSRDTGNTEAFF.